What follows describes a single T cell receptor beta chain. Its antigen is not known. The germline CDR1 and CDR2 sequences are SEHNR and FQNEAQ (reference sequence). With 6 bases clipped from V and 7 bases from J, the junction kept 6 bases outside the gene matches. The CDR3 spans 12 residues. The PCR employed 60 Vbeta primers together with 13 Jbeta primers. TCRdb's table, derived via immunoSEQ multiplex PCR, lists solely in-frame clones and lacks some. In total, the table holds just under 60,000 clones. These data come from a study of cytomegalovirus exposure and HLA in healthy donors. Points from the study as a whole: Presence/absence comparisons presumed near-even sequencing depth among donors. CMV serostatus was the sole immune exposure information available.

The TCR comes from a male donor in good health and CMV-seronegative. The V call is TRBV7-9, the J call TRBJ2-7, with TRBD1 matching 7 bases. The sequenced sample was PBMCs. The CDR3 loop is CASRWTGGEQYF. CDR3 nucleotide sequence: TGTGCCAGCAGATGGACAGGCGGTGAGCAGTACTTC.